The clone carrying this TCR beta chain appeared a few times. Its target is not known. A single record per CDR3 protein comes from TCRdb applying MiXCR to the 5' RACE reads. The table records 200,000 to 250,000 distinct CDR3 sequences, around 17% of them present only once. The V and J ends lost 4 bases and 3 bases, in that order; junction bases with no gene match: 8. CDR3 length: 17 residues. Germline-derived CDR1 and CDR2 are SGHVS and FQNEAQ. This specimen comes from a study of CD8 T cells in ankylosing spondylitis. Study-level points and caveats: The authors found the disease-linked clones to be CD8+ and relatively rare in peripheral blood. Characteristic, it appeared, of ankylosing spondylitis blood was a TCR beta motif of roughly eight highly homologous variants.

The sequencing sample was made of blood, either unsorted or a sorted T cell fraction (not recorded which). The rearrangement links TRBV7-8 to TRBJ2-7, with TRBD2 matching 14 bases. The TCR sequence derives from a male donor with ankylosing spondylitis. The CDR3 loop reads CASSSIWGLAGVYEQYF. The DNA of the CDR3 is TGTGCCAGCAGCTCGATATGGGGACTAGCGGGAGTCTACGAGCAGTACTTC. The whole variable domain, remainder taken from reference TRBV7-8 and TRBJ2-7, is GAGVSQSPRYKVAKRGQDVALRCDPISGHVSLFWYQQALGQGPEFLTYFQNEAQLDKSGLPSDRFFAERPEGSVSTLKIQRTQQEDSAVYLCASSSIWGLAGVYEQYFGPGTRLTVT.